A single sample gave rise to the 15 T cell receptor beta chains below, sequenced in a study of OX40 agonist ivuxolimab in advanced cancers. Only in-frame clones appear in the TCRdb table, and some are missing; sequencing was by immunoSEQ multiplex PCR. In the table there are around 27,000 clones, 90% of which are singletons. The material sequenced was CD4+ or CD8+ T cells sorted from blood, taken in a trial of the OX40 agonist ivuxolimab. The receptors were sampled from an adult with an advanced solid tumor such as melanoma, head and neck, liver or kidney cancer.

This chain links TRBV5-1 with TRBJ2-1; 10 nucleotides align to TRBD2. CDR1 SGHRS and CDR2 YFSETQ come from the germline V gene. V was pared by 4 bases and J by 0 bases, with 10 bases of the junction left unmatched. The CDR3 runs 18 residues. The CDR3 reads CASSIWTSGGGSYNEQFF. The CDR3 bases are TGCGCCAGCAGCATATGGACTAGCGGAGGGGGCTCCTACAATGAGCAGTTCTTC.

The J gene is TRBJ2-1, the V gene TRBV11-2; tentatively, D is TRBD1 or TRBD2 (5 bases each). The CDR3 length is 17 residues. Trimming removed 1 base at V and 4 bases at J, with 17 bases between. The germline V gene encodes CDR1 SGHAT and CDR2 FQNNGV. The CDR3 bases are TGTGCCAGCAGCTTAGGGGGGATGGAGCGGTATTACAATGAGCAGTTCTTC. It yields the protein CASSLGGMERYYNEQFF.

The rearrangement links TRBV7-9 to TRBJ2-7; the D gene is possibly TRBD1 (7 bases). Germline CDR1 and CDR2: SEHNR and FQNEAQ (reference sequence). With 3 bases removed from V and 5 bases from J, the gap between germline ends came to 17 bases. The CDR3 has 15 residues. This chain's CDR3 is CASSFWSGGLNEQYF. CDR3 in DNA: TGTGCCAGCAGCTTCTGGTCAGGGGGGCTGAACGAGCAGTACTTC.

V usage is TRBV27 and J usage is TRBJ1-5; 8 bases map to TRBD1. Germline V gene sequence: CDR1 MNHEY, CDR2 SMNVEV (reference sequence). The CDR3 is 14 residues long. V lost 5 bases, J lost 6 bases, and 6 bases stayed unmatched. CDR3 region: CASSPRGPSQPQHF. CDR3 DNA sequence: TGTGCCAGCAGTCCCAGGGGGCCGAGTCAGCCCCAGCATTTT.

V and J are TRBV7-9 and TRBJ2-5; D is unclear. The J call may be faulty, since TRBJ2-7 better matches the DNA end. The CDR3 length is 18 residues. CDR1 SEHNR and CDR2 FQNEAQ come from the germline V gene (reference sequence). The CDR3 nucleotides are TGTGCCAGCAGCCCCCCCCGGGCCCAGGTGAGGATAGCCCACGAGCAGTACTTC. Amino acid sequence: CASSPPRAQVRIAHEQYF.

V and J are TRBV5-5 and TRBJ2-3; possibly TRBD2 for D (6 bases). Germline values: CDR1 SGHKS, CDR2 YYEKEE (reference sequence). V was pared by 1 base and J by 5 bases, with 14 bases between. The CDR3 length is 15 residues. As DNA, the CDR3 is TGTGCCAGCAGCTTGTCACCGGGAGTAGGAGATACGCAGTATTTT. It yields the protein CASSLSPGVGDTQYF.

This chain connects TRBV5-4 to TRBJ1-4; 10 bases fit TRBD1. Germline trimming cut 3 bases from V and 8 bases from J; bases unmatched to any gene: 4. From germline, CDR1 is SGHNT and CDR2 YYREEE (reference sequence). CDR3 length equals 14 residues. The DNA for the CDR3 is TGTGCCAGCAGCTCGGGACAGGGGAGCGAAAAACTGTTTTTT. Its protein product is CASSSGQGSEKLFF.

CDR3 coding DNA: TGTGCCAGCAGTTCAACTCTGACAGGGGGCCCGGGTGGCTACACCTTC. Translation gives CASSSTLTGGPGGYTF. The genes are TRBV27 and TRBJ1-2; 10 bases agree with TRBD1. V lost 4 bases and J lost 7; bases outside the gene matches: 12. Germline values: CDR1 MNHEY, CDR2 SMNVEV (reference sequence). This CDR3 spans 16 amino acids.

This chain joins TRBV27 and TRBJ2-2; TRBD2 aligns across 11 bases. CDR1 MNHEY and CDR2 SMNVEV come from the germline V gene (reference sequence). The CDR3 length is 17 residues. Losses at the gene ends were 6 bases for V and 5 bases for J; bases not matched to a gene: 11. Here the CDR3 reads CASRGFTSGSATGELFF. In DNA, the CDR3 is TGTGCCAGCAGGGGCTTTACTAGCGGGAGTGCTACCGGGGAGCTGTTTTTT.

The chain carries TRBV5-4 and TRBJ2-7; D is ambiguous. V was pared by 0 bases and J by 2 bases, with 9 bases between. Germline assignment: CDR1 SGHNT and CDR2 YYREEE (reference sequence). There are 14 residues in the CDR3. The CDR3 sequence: CASSLVPLAYEQYF. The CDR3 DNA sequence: TGTGCCAGCAGCTTGGTCCCCCTAGCCTACGAGCAGTACTTC.

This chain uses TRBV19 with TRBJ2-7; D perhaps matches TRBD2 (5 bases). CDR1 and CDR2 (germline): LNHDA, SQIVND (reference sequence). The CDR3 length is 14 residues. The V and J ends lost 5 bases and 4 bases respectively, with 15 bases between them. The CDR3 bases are TGTGCCAGTAGTCCCACACTAGTACTGTACGAGCAGTACTTC. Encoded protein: CASSPTLVLYEQYF.

CDR3 DNA sequence: TGTGCCAGCACCCCCCCCCGACGGGAGGGCAAGGATACGCAGTATTTT. Translating it yields CASTPPRREGKDTQYF. This sequence joins TRBV7-9 and TRBJ2-3, with TRBD2 identical over 8 bases. The CDR3 has 16 amino acids. CDR1 is SEHNR and CDR2 is FQNEAQ in the germline V gene (reference sequence). V gave up 7 bases and J gave up 6 bases; unmatched junction bases: 15.

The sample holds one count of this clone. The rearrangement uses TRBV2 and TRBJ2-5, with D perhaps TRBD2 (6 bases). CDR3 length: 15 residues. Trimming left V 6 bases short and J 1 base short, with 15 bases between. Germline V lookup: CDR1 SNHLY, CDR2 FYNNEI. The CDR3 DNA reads TGTGCCAGCAGCCCAAATTCGGGACTCCAAGAGACCCAGTACTTC. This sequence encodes CASSPNSGLQETQYF.

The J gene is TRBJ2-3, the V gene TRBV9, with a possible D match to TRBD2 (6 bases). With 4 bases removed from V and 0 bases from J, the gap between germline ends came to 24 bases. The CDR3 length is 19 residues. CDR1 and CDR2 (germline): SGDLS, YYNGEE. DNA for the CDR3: TGTGCCAGCAGCCATCCCCTTAGTAGCGGAAGCTCTAGCACAGATACGCAGTATTTT. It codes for CASSHPLSSGSSSTDTQYF.

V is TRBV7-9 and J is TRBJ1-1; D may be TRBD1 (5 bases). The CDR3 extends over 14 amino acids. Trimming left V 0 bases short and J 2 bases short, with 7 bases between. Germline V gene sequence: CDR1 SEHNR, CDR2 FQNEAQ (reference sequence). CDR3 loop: CASSLAGTNTEAFF. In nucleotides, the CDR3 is TGTGCCAGCAGCTTAGCAGGGACCAACACTGAAGCTTTCTTT.